This T cell receptor beta chain stems from a study of Tregs in tolerant kidney transplant recipients. V lost 4 bases to trimming and J lost 4 bases; unmatched junction nucleotides: 11. The CDR3 has 16 amino acids. Germline V gene sequence: CDR1 MNHNS, CDR2 SASEGT. Some clones are missing from TCRdb's copy, which holds only in-frame ones; the method was immunoSEQ multiplex PCR. In the table there are tens of thousands of clones, over 75% of which are singletons. As concerns this clone: Its antigen is still unknown.

Sequenced sample: Tregs from blood cultured with allogeneic cells. This clonotype was sampled from a human donor in good health. The chain recombines TRBV6-1 with TRBJ1-1; 8 nucleotides match TRBD1. The CDR3 reads CASSATGGVLGTEAFF. The CDR3 DNA reads TGTGCCAGCAGTGCCACAGGGGGTGTTCTTGGCACTGAAGCTTTCTTT.